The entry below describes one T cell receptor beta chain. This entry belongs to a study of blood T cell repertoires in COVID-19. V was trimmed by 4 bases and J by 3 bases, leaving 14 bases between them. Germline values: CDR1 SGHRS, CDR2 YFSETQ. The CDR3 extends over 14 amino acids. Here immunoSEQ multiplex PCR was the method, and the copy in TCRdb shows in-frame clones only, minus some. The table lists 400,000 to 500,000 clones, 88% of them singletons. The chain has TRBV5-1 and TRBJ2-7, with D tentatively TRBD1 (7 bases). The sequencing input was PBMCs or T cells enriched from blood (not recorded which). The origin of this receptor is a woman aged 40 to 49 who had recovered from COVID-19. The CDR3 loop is CASSGRTGLYEQYF. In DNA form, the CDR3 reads TGCGCCAGCAGCGGGAGGACAGGCCTCTACGAGCAGTACTTC. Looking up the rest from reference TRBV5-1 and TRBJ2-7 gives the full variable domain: KAGVTQTPRYLIKTRGQQVTLSCSPISGHRSVSWYQQTPGQGLQFLFEYFSETQRNKGNFPGRFSGRQFSNSRSEMNVSTLELGDSALYLCASSGRTGLYEQYFGPGTRLTVT.